This T cell receptor (beta chain) was recovered during a study of T-cell reconstitution after alpha-beta-depleted transplantation in children. With regard to this clonotype: Its antigen remains unidentified.

Unique molecular identifiers were incorporated when the TCRbeta library was constructed. Each CDR3 protein gets one entry after TCRdb re-called the PCR reads with MiXCR. The table shows about 980,000 distinct CDR3 sequences, with about 29% occurring only once. The CDR3 runs to 14 residues. The germline gives CDR1 LGHNA, CDR2 YSLEER. The germline V and J ends were trimmed by 1 base and 3 bases, with 10 bases remaining between them. General study results and limits: Where some patients showed high TCRbeta diversity at day 60, it came from recipient T cells and thymic progenitors that had survived.

The source is a boy under three years old who had a stem cell transplant for SCID, so the T cells may come from the graft donor. This rearrangement joins TRBV4-3 to TRBJ2-7; no firm D call. The source was PBMCs, mostly from graft donor cells, collected 360 days after TCRalphabeta/CD19-depleted stem cell transplant. DNA for the CDR3: TGCGCCAGCAGCCAAGTCCAAGACAACTACGAGCAGTACTTC. This encodes CASSQVQDNYEQYF.